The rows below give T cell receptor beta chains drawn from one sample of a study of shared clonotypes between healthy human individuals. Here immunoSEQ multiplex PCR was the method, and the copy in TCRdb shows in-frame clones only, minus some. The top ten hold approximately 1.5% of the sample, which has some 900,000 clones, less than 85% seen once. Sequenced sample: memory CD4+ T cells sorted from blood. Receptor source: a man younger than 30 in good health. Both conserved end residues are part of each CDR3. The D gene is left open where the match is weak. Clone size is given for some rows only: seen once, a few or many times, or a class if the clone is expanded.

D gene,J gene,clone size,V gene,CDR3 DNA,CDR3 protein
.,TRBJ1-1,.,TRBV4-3,TGCGCCAGCAGCCATCCTAAAAATGGGGGAGACACTGAAGCTTTCTTT,CASSHPKNGGDTEAFF
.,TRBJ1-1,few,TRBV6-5,TGTGCCAGCAGTTACTCGACGGTAGGGGAAGCTTTCTTT,CASSYSTVGEAFF
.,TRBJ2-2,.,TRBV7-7,TGTGCTAGCAGCTTACGGACCAACACCGGGGAGCTGTTTTTT,CASSLRTNTGELFF
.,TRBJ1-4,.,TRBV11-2,TGTGCCAGCAGCTTAGATCGGGTGGCGGGGGCGAACGAAAAACTGTTTTTT,CASSLDRVAGANEKLFF
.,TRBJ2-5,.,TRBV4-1,TGCGCCAGCAGCCAAGATCCGGGCTTGAAAGAGACCCAGTACTTC,CASSQDPGLKETQYF
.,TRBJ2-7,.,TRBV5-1,TGCGCCAGCAGCTTTCTAGCGCCCACCTACGAGCAGTACTTC,CASSFLAPTYEQYF
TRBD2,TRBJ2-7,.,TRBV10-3,TGTGCCATCAGGGGGGGGACGGAGGCCTACGAGCAGTACTTC,CAIRGGTEAYEQYF
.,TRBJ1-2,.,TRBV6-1,TGTGCCAGCAGTGATTGGGGTTATGGCTACACCTTC,CASSDWGYGYTF
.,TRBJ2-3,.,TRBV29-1,TGCAGCGTTGAAGGAGCAGTGCGAGCAGATACGCAGTATTTT,CSVEGAVRADTQYF
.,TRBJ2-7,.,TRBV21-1,TGTGCCAGCAGCAAAGCTGGGACTAGTTCGAGCCTGGACTACGAGCAGTACTTC,CASSKAGTSSSLDYEQYF
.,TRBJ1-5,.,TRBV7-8,TGTGCCAGCAGCAACAGGGGCAATCAGCCCCAGCATTTT,CASSNRGNQPQHF
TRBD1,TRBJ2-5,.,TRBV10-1,TGCGCACGGCGGAGGGGCAGGGGGCGAGAGACCCAGTACTTC,CARRRGRGRETQYF
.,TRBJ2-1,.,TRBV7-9,TGTGCCAGCAGCTTCATAAACAATGAGCAGTTCTTC,CASSFINNEQFF
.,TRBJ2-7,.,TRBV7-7,TGTGCTAGCAGCTTATACAGGGATAACGAGCAGTACTTC,CASSLYRDNEQYF
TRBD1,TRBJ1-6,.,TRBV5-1,TGCGCCAGCAGGGACAGGGATATCTATAATTCACCCCTCCACTTT,CASRDRDIYNSPLHF
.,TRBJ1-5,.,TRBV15,TGTGCCACCAGCAGAGATCGGGGCAATCAGCCCCAGCATTTT,CATSRDRGNQPQHF
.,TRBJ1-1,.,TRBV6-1,TGTGCCAGCCCGGGAGCGGGGAGCACTGAAGCTTTCTTT,CASPGAGSTEAFF
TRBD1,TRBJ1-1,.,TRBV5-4,TGTGCCAGCAGTCGGGACAGGGGGCGCCTCACTGAAGCTTTCTTT,CASSRDRGRLTEAFF
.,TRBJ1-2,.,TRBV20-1,TGCAGTGCCCCGGATTTTTCTGGCTACACCTTC,CSAPDFSGYTF
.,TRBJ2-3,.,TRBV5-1,TGCGCCAGCAGCTTGAAAGACCCCGAGGGAGGCACAGATACGCAGTATTTT,CASSLKDPEGGTDTQYF
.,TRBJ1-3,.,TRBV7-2,TGTGCCAGCAGCTTAGCTGGGTTGGCTGGAAACACCATATATTTT,CASSLAGLAGNTIYF
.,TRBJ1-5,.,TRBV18,TGTGCCAGCTCACTAACAGGGAATCTTTGGCCCCAGCATTTT,CASSLTGNLWPQHF
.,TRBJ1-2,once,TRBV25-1,TGTGCCAGCAGTGAATATATCCCAGGGAGGAACTATGGCTACACCTTC,CASSEYIPGRNYGYTF
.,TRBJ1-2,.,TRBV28,TGTGCCAGCAGTTCATTACAGGGTTCCTATGGCTACACCTTC,CASSSLQGSYGYTF
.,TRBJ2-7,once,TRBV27,TGTGCCAGCATTGCGAGTACGTCGGGTTCCTACGAGCAGTACTTC,CASIASTSGSYEQYF
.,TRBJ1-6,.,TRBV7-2,TGTGCCAGCTCCACAACGGACACCGATAATTCACCCCTCCACTTT,CASSTTDTDNSPLHF
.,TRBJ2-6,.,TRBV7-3,TGTGCCAGCAGTTCACCGGGGACCACTGGGGCCAACGTCCTGACTTTC,CASSSPGTTGANVLTF
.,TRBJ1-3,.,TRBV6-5,TGTGCCAGCAGCAACAGGGTTTCTGGAAACACCATATATTTT,CASSNRVSGNTIYF
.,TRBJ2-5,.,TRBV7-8,TGTGCCAGCAGCTTAGGGGCACCTCAAGAGACCCAGTACTTC,CASSLGAPQETQYF
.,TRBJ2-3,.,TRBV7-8,TGTGCCAGCAGCTTAGCGAAGGGACCGCAGTATTTT,CASSLAKGPQYF
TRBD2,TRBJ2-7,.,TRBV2,TGTGCCAGCAGTGGTTTTCCGGGACTAGCGGGGGGCGGTTACGAGCAGTACTTC,CASSGFPGLAGGGYEQYF
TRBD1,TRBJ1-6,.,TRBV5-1,TGCGCCAGCAGCTTAGGGACAGAAGGTTCACCCCTCCACTTT,CASSLGTEGSPLHF
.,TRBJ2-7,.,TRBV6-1,TGTGCCAGCAGTGAAGAAACAATCGGCTCCTACGAGCAGTACTTC,CASSEETIGSYEQYF
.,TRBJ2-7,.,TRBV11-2,TGTGCCAGCAGCCTGGGGATGAGGCAACCCACTTCCTACGAGCAGTACTTC,CASSLGMRQPTSYEQYF